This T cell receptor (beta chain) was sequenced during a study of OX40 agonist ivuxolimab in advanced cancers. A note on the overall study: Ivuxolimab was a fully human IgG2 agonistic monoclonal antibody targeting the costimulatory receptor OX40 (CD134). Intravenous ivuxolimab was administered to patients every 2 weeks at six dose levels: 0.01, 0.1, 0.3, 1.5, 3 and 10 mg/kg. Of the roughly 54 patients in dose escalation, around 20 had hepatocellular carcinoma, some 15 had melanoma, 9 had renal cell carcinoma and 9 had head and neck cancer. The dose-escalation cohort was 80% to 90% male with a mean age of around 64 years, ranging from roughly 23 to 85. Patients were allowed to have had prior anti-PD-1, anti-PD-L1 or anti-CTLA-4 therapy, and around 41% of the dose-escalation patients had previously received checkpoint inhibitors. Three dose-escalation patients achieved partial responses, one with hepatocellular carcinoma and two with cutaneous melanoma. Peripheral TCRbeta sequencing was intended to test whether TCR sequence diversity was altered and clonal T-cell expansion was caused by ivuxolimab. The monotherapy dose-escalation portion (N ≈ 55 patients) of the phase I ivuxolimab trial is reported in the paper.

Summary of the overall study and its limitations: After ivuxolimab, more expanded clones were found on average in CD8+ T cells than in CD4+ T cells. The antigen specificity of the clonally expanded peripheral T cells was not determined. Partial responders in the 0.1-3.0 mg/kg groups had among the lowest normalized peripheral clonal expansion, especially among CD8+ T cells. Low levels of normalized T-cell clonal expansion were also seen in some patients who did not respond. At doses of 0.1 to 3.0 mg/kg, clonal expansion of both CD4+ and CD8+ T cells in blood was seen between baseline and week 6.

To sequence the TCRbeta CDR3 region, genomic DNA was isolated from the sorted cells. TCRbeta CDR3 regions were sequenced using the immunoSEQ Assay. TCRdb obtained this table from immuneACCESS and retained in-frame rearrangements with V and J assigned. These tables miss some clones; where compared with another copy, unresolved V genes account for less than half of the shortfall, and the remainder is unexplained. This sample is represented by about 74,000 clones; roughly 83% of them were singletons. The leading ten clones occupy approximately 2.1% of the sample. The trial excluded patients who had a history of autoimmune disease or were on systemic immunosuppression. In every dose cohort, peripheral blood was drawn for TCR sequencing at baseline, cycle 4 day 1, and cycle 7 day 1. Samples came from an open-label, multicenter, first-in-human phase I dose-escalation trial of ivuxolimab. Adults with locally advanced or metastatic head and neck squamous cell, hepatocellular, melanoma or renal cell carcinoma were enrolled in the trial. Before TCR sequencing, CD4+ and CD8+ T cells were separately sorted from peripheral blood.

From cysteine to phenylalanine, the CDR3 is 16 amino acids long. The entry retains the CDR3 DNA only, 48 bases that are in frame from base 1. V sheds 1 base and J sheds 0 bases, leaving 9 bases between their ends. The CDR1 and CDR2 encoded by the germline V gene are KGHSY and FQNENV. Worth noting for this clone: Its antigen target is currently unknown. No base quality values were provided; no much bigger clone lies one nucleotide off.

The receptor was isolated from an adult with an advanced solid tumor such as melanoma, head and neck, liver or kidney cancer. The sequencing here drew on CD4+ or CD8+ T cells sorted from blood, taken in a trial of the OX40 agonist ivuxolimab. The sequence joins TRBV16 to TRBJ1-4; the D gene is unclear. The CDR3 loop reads CASSQWQVATNEKLFF. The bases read TGTGCCAGCAGCCAATGGCAGGTTGCAACTAATGAAAAACTGTTTTTT.